This T cell receptor beta chain was recorded in a study of glioma-infiltrating T cells after dendritic cell vaccination (dated by TCRdb to about 2016). As for the study more broadly: Of the 15 or so glioblastoma patients in the cohort, all drawn from Phase I and II dendritic cell vaccination trials, 9 were newly diagnosed and 6 had recurrent disease. Tumor-infiltrating lymphocyte content was quantified and tumor and blood repertoires were compared in dendritic cell-vaccinated glioblastoma patients by deep sequencing of TCR beta CDR3 regions. To make the vaccine, monocyte-derived dendritic cells were cultured for about seven days with IL-4 and GM-CSF and then pulsed overnight with autologous tumor lysate. Autologous tumor lysate-pulsed dendritic cell vaccination was administered to the patients between 2003 and 2012. TCR sequencing metrics, including TIL content and tumor-blood repertoire overlap, were correlated with survival after dendritic cell vaccination. Three intradermal dendritic cell vaccine injections were administered to patients at biweekly intervals in the arm below the axilla. The full study reports these points: The three-group TCR overlap response model was described as speculative and requiring prospective validation. TCR clonality showed no direct relationship with survival, which suggests that a diverse polyclonal response may be important. After dendritic cell vaccination, a higher estimated pretreatment TIL content predicted longer time to progression and overall survival. The cohort was small and heterogeneous, only a few patients had full blood and tumor sets, and even fewer had initial-recurrent tumor pairs.

The immunoSEQ assay amplified TCRB CDR3 regions from roughly 2 micrograms of genomic DNA, or from all available DNA when less than that amount was available. For multiplex PCR, 60 forward primers for TCR V beta segments and 13 reverse primers for J beta segments were used. To estimate the number of reads per starting template, synthetic control templates were added to each sample at limiting dilution. The Illumina HiSeq System generated 87 bp sequencing reads. The authors processed their data as follows. PCR and sequencing errors were removed by a nearest neighbor algorithm that merged closely related sequences. TCR overlap was measured as the percentage of unique tumor TCR beta sequences also present in the same patient's peripheral blood. Sourced from immuneACCESS, this table was stored by TCRdb with only in-frame sequences that have V and J called. A share of the clones is absent; for the studies checked, an unresolved V gene accounts for under half, and the remainder has no known explanation. That table is the source of V, J and clone size, and D and trimming were worked out from the DNA. The sample table contains about 82,000 clones; only one count was recorded for about 87% of them. The top ten constitute approximately 3.4% of the sample.

For this chain, trimming is 5 bases at the V end and 6 bases at the J end, and the number of junction bases without a gene match is 6. The CDR3, from cysteine to phenylalanine, totals 14 residues. Of the read, only the CDR3 DNA is kept; its 42 bases are in frame from base 1. Per the germline V gene, MDHEN is the CDR1 and SYDVKM is the CDR2. Patients were selected for having adequate residual fresh-frozen tumor tissue and more than two years of available survival data. Molecular status otherwise varied across the glioblastoma patients, but none of them carried an isocitrate dehydrogenase mutation. PBMC were collected before vaccination, two weeks after the third vaccination, and at tumor progression if progression occurred. Genomic DNA was extracted with the Qiagen DNeasy Blood extraction Kit. Of note for this clone: Its antigen has not been determined. No base quality values were provided; no much bigger clone lies one nucleotide off.

The input for sequencing was blood, taken before dendritic cell vaccination. The receptor chain draws on TRBV28 and TRBJ1-2; a stretch of 10 junction bases matches TRBD1. The TCR was taken from a human donor with glioblastoma. The sequenced DNA is TGTGCCAGCAGTCCTCCCGGGACAGGGGATGGCTACACCTTC. Its protein is CASSPPGTGDGYTF.